Given below is one T cell receptor beta chain in context. This record belongs to a study of blood T cell repertoires in COVID-19. Overall study: Samples of COVID-19 (acute and convalescent) were obtained from the United States, Italy and Spain.

In the study's own analysis: Reference gene primers were amplified, and this amplification served to estimate nucleated cell counts. Profiling relied on immunoSEQ multiplex PCR, and the TCRdb table lists in-frame clones only, not all of them. V, J and clone size were drawn from that table, and D and trimming were deduced from the DNA. The data show about 90,000 clones, with around 87% seen just once and roughly 17% held by the top ten. The V gene's germline CDR1 is MNHEY and CDR2 SVGAGI. The V and J ends lost 7 bases and 7 bases respectively, with 16 bases between them. The length of the CDR3 is 13 residues.

The chain links TRBV6-5 to TRBJ1-2, with D perhaps matching TRBD1 (6 bases). This clonotype was sampled from a human donor in a cohort sampled during active COVID-19. Sequencing input: peripheral blood. CDR3 region: CASTTGPLGGYTF. The CDR3 nucleotides read TGTGCCAGCACTACAGGGCCTCTGGGTGGCTACACCTTC.